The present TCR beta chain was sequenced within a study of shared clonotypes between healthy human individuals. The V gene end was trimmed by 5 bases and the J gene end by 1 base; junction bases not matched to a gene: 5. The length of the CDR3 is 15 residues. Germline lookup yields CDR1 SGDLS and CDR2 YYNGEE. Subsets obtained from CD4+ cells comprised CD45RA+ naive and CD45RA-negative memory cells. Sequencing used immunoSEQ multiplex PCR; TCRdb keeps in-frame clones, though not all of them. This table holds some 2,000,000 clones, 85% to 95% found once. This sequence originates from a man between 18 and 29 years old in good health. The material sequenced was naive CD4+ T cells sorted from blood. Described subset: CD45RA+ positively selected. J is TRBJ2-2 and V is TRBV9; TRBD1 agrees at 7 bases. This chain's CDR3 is CASRGRTGNTGELFF. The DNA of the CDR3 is TGTGCCAGCAGGGGCCGGACAGGGAACACCGGGGAGCTGTTTTTT. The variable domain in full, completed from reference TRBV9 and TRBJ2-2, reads DSGVTQTPKHLITATGQRVTLRCSPRSGDLSVYWYQQSLDQGLQFLIQYYNGEERAKGNILERFSAQQFPDLHSELNLSSLELGDSALYFCASRGRTGNTGELFFGEGSRLTVL.